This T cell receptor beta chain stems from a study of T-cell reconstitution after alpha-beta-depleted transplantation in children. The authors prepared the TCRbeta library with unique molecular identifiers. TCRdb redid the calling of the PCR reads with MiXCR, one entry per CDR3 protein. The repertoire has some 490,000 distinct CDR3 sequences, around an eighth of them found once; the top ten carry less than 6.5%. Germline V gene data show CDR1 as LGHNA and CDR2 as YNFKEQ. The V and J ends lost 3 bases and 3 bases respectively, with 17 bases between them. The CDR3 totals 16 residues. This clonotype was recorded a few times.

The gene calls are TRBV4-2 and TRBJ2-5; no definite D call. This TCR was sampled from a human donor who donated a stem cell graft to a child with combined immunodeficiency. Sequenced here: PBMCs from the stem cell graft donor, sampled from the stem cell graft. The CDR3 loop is CASSHSGPMGEETQYF. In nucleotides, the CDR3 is TGTGCCAGCAGCCATTCCGGGCCTATGGGTGAAGAGACCCAGTACTTC.